These 26 T cell receptor beta chains originate from one sample sequenced in a study of cytomegalovirus exposure and HLA in healthy donors. Repertoires were generated with immunoSEQ multiplex PCR, while TCRdb's copy carries only in-frame clones and drops some. The sample holds roughly 100,000 clones, 88% seen once. Sequencing used PBMCs. The receptor set was obtained from a woman between 18 and 29 years old in good health and CMV-seropositive.

This chain joins TRBV10-1 and TRBJ2-5; 7 positions match TRBD1. The CDR3 is 13 amino acids. Losses at the gene ends were 4 bases for V and 2 bases for J; bases not matched to a gene: 1. Germline CDR1 is WNHNN and CDR2 is SYGVQD (reference sequence). CDR3 in amino acids: CASSGDSQETQYF. DNA for the CDR3: TGCGCCAGCAGTGGGGACAGTCAAGAGACCCAGTACTTC.

The chain joins TRBV29-1 to TRBJ2-2; TRBD1 might be the D (6 bases). The CDR3 has 13 residues. CDR1 is SQVTM and CDR2 is ANQGSEA in the germline V gene. Deletions cut 4 bases from V and 3 bases from J, with 9 bases between. CDR3 sequence: CSVAGTYTGELFF. In nucleotides, the CDR3 is TGCAGCGTTGCCGGGACATACACCGGGGAGCTGTTTTTT.

The chain is built from TRBV4-3 and TRBJ1-2, with TRBD1 matching over 7 bases. Germline CDR1 and CDR2: LGHNA and YSLEER. Unmatched junction bases numbered 3, after V lost 1 base and J lost 4 bases. The CDR3 runs 14 residues. CDR3 sequence (DNA): TGCGCCAGCAGCCAAGGACGACAGGGCTATGGCTACACCTTC. Its translation: CASSQGRQGYGYTF.

CDR3 sequence: CASSLDSGLRGTDTQYF. CDR3 nucleotide sequence: TGTGCCAGCAGCTTGGATTCGGGACTACGGGGCACAGATACGCAGTATTTT. The V and J genes are TRBV5-4 and TRBJ2-3; TRBD2 aligns across 7 bases. Germline V lookup: CDR1 SGHNT, CDR2 YYREEE (reference sequence). This CDR3 contains 17 residues. Losses at the gene ends were 0 bases for V and 1 base for J; bases not matched to a gene: 8.

The chain is built from TRBV6-1 and TRBJ2-1; 15 bases map to TRBD2. CDR3 size: 16 residues. Germline V gene sequence: CDR1 MNHNS, CDR2 SASEGT. V dropped 3 bases and J dropped 9; count of bases not matched to a gene: 6. CDR3 region: CASSDGTSGGRGEQFF. The CDR3 DNA is TGTGCCAGCAGTGACGGGACTAGCGGGGGGCGGGGTGAGCAGTTCTTC.

The chain links TRBV28 to TRBJ2-7, with D maybe TRBD1 (6 bases). This CDR3 has 12 amino acids. V lost 6 bases and J lost 4, with 10 bases in between. Germline-derived CDR1 and CDR2 are MDHEN and SYDVKM. CDR3 nucleotide sequence: TGTGCCAGCAGCCAAACAGGGTACGAGCAGTACGTC. Translating gives CASSQTGYEQYV.

This clone has just one count. The chain recombines TRBV10-3 with TRBJ1-5; D is perhaps TRBD1 (6 bases). CDR3 length: 16 residues. The germline gives CDR1 ENHRY, CDR2 SYGVKD. Trimming removed 2 bases at V and 0 bases at J, with 11 bases between. The CDR3 DNA sequence: TGTGCCATCAGTGAGCCCGGGACAAATAGCAATCAGCCCCAGCATTTT. Its protein is CAISEPGTNSNQPQHF.

The rearrangement uses TRBV6-1 and TRBJ2-2, with a weak D call TRBD1 (6 bases). The length of the CDR3 is 14 residues. Trimming removed 4 bases at V and 0 bases at J, with 6 bases between. Germline-derived CDR1 and CDR2 are MNHNS and SASEGT. The CDR3 bases are TGTGCCAGCAGTGGGACAGCGAACACCGGGGAGCTGTTTTTT. Amino acids: CASSGTANTGELFF.

The chain recombines TRBV5-5 with TRBJ2-2, with TRBD2 matching over 8 bases. With 0 bases clipped from V and 4 bases from J, the junction kept 5 bases outside the gene matches. The CDR3 is 16 amino acids. Germline CDR1 reads SGHKS; CDR2 reads YYEKEE (reference sequence). The CDR3 loop reads CASSLEVAGSTGELFF. The CDR3 DNA sequence: TGTGCCAGCAGCTTGGAGGTAGCGGGAAGCACCGGGGAGCTGTTTTTT.

The J gene is TRBJ1-3, the V gene TRBV27, with 10 bases fitting TRBD1. The CDR3 length is 17 residues. The junction had 9 bases not matched to a gene; V was cut back by 6 bases and J by 1 base. CDR1 is MNHEY and CDR2 is SMNVEV in the germline V gene (reference sequence). In DNA, the CDR3 is TGTGCCAGCAGGACAGGGGGCGACGATAGGTCTGGAAACACCATATATTTT. Translated: CASRTGGDDRSGNTIYF.

The rearrangement links TRBV9 to TRBJ1-6, with D perhaps matching TRBD1 (6 bases). The CDR3 extends over 14 amino acids. The germline gives CDR1 SGDLS, CDR2 YYNGEE. The germline V and J ends were trimmed by 0 bases and 10 bases, with 11 bases remaining between them. CDR3 sequence: CASSVEQGHSPLHF. CDR3 nucleotides: TGTGCCAGCAGCGTAGAACAGGGCCACTCACCCCTCCACTTT.

This clone was detected once. At one boundary the junction diverges from the germline segment, which might be a read error. This chain connects TRBV18 to TRBJ2-1; D not certain. Germline V CDR1 and CDR2: KGHSH, LQKENI. The CDR3 is 15 residues long. The CDR3 loop reads CASSPREASDNEQFF. CDR3 DNA sequence: TGTGCCAGCTCACCACGAGAGGCCTCCGACAATGAGCAGTTCTTC.

The chain links TRBV7-6 to TRBJ2-7; no clear D gene. Trimming stripped 1 base from V and 3 bases from J, with 7 bases between. Germline V lookup: CDR1 SGHVS, CDR2 FNYEAQ. This CDR3 comprises 13 residues. The chain's CDR3 is CASSLGPNYEQYF. The CDR3 DNA reads TGTGCCAGCAGCTTAGGTCCCAACTACGAGCAGTACTTC.

The chain employs TRBV20-1 and TRBJ2-1; no clear D gene. V was trimmed by 6 bases and J by 6 bases, leaving 6 bases between them. The V gene's germline CDR1 is DFQATT and CDR2 SNEGSKA (reference sequence). This CDR3 region has 10 residues. CDR3 DNA: TGCAGTGCCCAATTCAATGAGCAGTTCTTC. Encoded protein: CSAQFNEQFF.

V and J are TRBV7-9 and TRBJ2-3; a possible D gene is TRBD1 (5 bases). Trimming removed 2 bases at V and 2 bases at J, with 8 bases between. Germline-derived CDR1 and CDR2 are SEHNR and FQNEAQ (reference sequence). The length of the CDR3 is 14 residues. The CDR3 nucleotides read TGTGCCAGCAGCTTACCAGGGAACACAGATACGCAGTATTTT. Translating it yields CASSLPGNTDTQYF.

J is TRBJ1-1 and V is TRBV7-9; maybe TRBD1 (6 bases). The CDR3 totals 15 residues. Germline V gives CDR1 SEHNR, CDR2 FQNEAQ (reference sequence). Trimming cost V 5 bases and J 0 bases, with 13 bases left between them. The CDR3 DNA sequence: TGTGCCAGCAGCCCCCAGGGACAACTGAACACTGAAGCTTTCTTT. Its protein is CASSPQGQLNTEAFF.

The chain uses TRBV2 and TRBJ1-2; TRBD1 matches 8 bases. Germline V gives CDR1 SNHLY, CDR2 FYNNEI. This CDR3 region has 13 residues. The ends lost 6 bases at V and 9 bases at J; junction bases unmatched: 9. The CDR3 DNA reads TGTGCCAGCAGCCGTGGACAGGGTGGTAGCTACACCTTC. Protein sequence: CASSRGQGGSYTF.

The CDR3 sequence: CASSIIGGAKSYEQYF. Here the CDR3 DNA reads TGTGCCAGTAGTATTATAGGTGGGGCGAAGTCCTACGAGCAGTACTTC. This chain connects TRBV19 to TRBJ2-7; D might be TRBD1 (5 bases). The CDR3 has 16 residues. CDR1 LNHDA and CDR2 SQIVND come from the germline V gene (reference sequence). The V and J ends lost 3 bases and 1 base respectively, with 16 bases between them. Filled out from reference TRBV19 and TRBJ2-7, the complete variable domain reads DGGITQSPKYLFRKEGQNVTLSCEQNLNHDAMYWYRQDPGQGLRLIYYSQIVNDFQKGDIAEGYSVSREKKESFPLTVTSAQKNPTAFYLCASSIIGGAKSYEQYFGPGTRLTVT.

The chain carries TRBV28 and TRBJ2-2; D ambiguous. Trimming took 1 base from V and 5 from J, leaving 14 bases between them. Looked up from germline, CDR1 is MDHEN and CDR2 is SYDVKM. The CDR3 loop spans 16 amino acids. The CDR3 region is CASSLSSDMVTGELFF. Here the CDR3 DNA reads TGTGCCAGCAGTTTATCGTCCGACATGGTAACCGGGGAGCTGTTTTTT.

The chain couples TRBV9 to TRBJ2-7; a possible D gene is TRBD1 (6 bases). Looked up from germline, CDR1 is SGDLS and CDR2 is YYNGEE. The CDR3 contains 13 residues. With 3 bases removed from V and 2 bases from J, the gap between germline ends came to 9 bases. The CDR3 sequence is CASSDGQTYEQYF. CDR3 bases: TGTGCCAGCAGCGACGGACAGACCTACGAGCAGTACTTC.

The rearrangement links TRBV2 to TRBJ1-1; a possible D gene is TRBD1 (6 bases). V was pared by 9 bases and J by 1 base, with 12 bases between. This CDR3 spans 13 amino acids. Germline CDR1 and CDR2: SNHLY and FYNNEI. The CDR3 sequence: CARLQGSNTEAFF. For the CDR3, the DNA is TGTGCCAGACTACAGGGCTCGAACACTGAAGCTTTCTTT.

This clone was picked up one time. V usage is TRBV5-6 and J usage is TRBJ2-5, with 7 bases that match TRBD1. Germline CDR1 SGHDT, CDR2 YYEEEE. Trimming took 0 bases from V and 6 from J; bases not matched to a gene: 5. The CDR3 is 14 amino acids. CDR3 nucleotides: TGTGCCAGCAGCTTGGCTTACAGGGGTCAGACCCAGTACTTC. Translated, it gives CASSLAYRGQTQYF.

The chain recombines TRBV27 with TRBJ2-5; unclear D gene. The germline V gene has CDR1 MNHEY and CDR2 SMNVEV (reference sequence). The V and J ends lost 5 bases and 2 bases respectively, with 15 bases between them. The CDR3 has 15 residues. CDR3 residues: CASSPLLERQETQYF. In DNA form, the CDR3 reads TGTGCCAGCAGTCCCCTTTTGGAGCGACAAGAGACCCAGTACTTC.

This clone was seen only once. V usage is TRBV5-6 and J usage is TRBJ2-6, with a tentative D call TRBD1 (5 bases). Trimming removed 0 bases from V and 2 bases from J, with 6 bases in between. CDR1 SGHDT and CDR2 YYEEEE come from the germline V gene. The length of the CDR3 is 15 residues. DNA for the CDR3: TGTGCCAGCAGCTTGGAGACAGCTGGGGCCAACGTCCTGACTTTC. It codes for CASSLETAGANVLTF.

This clone was observed a single time. The V and J genes are TRBV21-1 and TRBJ2-2; the D call in the table, TRBD1, was not verified against the DNA. TRBV21-1 is termed a pseudogene. This CDR3 comprises 13 residues. The CDR3 DNA reads as TGTGCCGGGACAGGGGGCGACACCGGGGAGCTGTTTTTT. It is translated as CAGTGGDTGELFF.

The rearrangement uses TRBV6-5 and TRBJ2-7, with 11 bases that match TRBD2. Germline V gene lookup returns CDR1 MNHEY and CDR2 SVGAGI. V shed 5 bases, J shed 1 base, and the junction held 1 base outside the gene matches. The CDR3 is made up of 14 amino acids. The CDR3 here is CASSRTSGSYEQYV. The CDR3 DNA reads as TGTGCCAGCAGTCGGACTAGCGGGTCCTACGAGCAGTACGTC.